This is a list of T cell receptor beta chains from one sample in a study of Graves' ophthalmopathy and Graves' hyperthyroidism. Each CDR3 protein gets one entry after TCRdb re-called the multiplex PCR reads with MiXCR. This sample yields fewer than 600,000 distinct CDR3 sequences, of which 13% to 15% are seen a single time; around 9.8% belongs to the top ten. Sequencing used blood. These receptors were obtained from a woman in her twenties or thirties with Graves' ophthalmopathy. Both conserved end residues are part of each CDR3. A D gene is named only where the DNA matches it firmly. A row's size may be missing; if present it is once, few, many or a size class.

D	size	V	J	CDR3	DNA
TRBD1	-	TRBV7-2	TRBJ2-5	CASSLARTGVFETQYF	TGTGCCAGCAGCTTAGCACGGACAGGGGTCTTCGAGACCCAGTACTTC
TRBD1	many	TRBV10-3	TRBJ1-5	CAISADRGGNQPQHF	TGTGCCATCAGTGCGGACAGGGGTGGCAATCAGCCCCAGCATTTT
-	many	TRBV6-5	TRBJ1-6	CASSYGQAYNSPLHF	TGTGCCAGCAGTTACGGCCAAGCCTATAATTCACCCCTCCACTTT
-	few	TRBV25-1	TRBJ2-5	CASSEGGRDETQYF	TGTGCCAGCAGTGAAGGAGGCAGGGATGAGACCCAGTACTTC
-	many	TRBV6-2/TRBV6-3	TRBJ1-1	CASSTGQMNTEAFF	TGTGCCAGCAGTACAGGACAGATGAACACTGAAGCTTTCTTT
TRBD1	many	TRBV12-3/TRBV12-4	TRBJ2-7	CASSYGRDRGYEQYF	TGTGCCAGCAGCTACGGCCGGGACAGGGGCTATGAGCAGTACTTC
-	many	TRBV11-3	TRBJ2-5	CASSLVPGETQYF	TGTGCCAGCAGCTTAGTCCCGGGCGAGACCCAGTACTTC
-	-	TRBV4-1	TRBJ2-5	CASSQVNSKETQYF	TGCGCCAGCAGCCAAGTGAACAGCAAAGAGACCCAGTACTTC
-	-	TRBV11-2	TRBJ2-2	CASSFVGLTGELFF	TGTGCCAGCAGCTTCGTGGGTCTAACCGGGGAGCTGTTTTTT
-	many	TRBV12-5	TRBJ2-5	CASGPDRTVETQYF	TGTGCTAGTGGACCCGATCGGACAGTCGAGACCCAGTACTTC
TRBD1	-	TRBV28	TRBJ2-5	CASSSGQLETQYF	TGTGCCAGCAGTTCGGGACAGTTGGAGACCCAGTACTTC
-	many	TRBV6-1	TRBJ2-7	CASSEQGLGGQYF	TGTGCCAGCAGCGAACAGGGACTGGGCGGGCAGTACTTC
-	many	TRBV30	TRBJ2-2	CAWRVLGLGELFF	TGTGCCTGGAGAGTATTGGGTTTAGGGGAGCTGTTTTTT
-	-	TRBV12-3/TRBV12-4	TRBJ1-5	CASTAEGSNQPQHF	TGTGCCAGCACGGCGGAGGGTAGCAATCAGCCCCAGCATTTT
-	many	TRBV12-3/TRBV12-4	TRBJ1-2	CASRGLRGYTF	TGTGCCAGCAGGGGGTTAAGGGGCTACACCTTC
TRBD2	-	TRBV6-1	TRBJ2-5	CASSRLAGWQETQYF	TGTGCCAGCAGTCGACTAGCGGGGTGGCAAGAGACCCAGTACTTC
-	many	TRBV20-1	TRBJ2-5	CSARPSGETQYF	TGCAGTGCTAGGCCCAGCGGGGAGACCCAGTACTTC
TRBD2	many	TRBV20-1	TRBJ2-2	CSARGTGGGASTGELFF	TGCAGTGCTAGGGGAACAGGCGGGGGGGCCTCCACCGGGGAGCTGTTTTTT
TRBD1	-	TRBV28	TRBJ1-5	CASNTNRGPNQPQHF	TGTGCCAGCAATACTAACAGGGGTCCTAATCAGCCCCAGCATTTT
-	many	TRBV20-1	TRBJ2-4	CSARDLNGAKNIQYF	TGCAGTGCTAGAGATCTAAATGGAGCCAAAAACATTCAGTACTTC
TRBD1	many	TRBV12-3/TRBV12-4	TRBJ1-5	CASSFRVTGGFGPQHF	TGTGCCAGCAGTTTTAGGGTAACAGGGGGTTTTGGGCCCCAGCATTTT
-	many	TRBV7-9	TRBJ1-1	CASSLKGGTEAFF	TGTGCCAGCAGCTTAAAGGGGGGGACTGAAGCTTTCTTT
-	many	TRBV6-4	TRBJ2-5	CASREQGGETQYF	TGTGCCAGCAGGGAACAGGGCGGGGAGACCCAGTACTTC
TRBD1	many	TRBV6-5	TRBJ1-1	CASSYRDRAGAFF	TGTGCCAGCAGTTACAGGGACAGGGCAGGAGCTTTCTTT
-	many	TRBV9	TRBJ1-5	CASSVEGGGNVPQHF	TGTGCCAGCAGCGTAGAAGGGGGTGGGAATGTGCCCCAGCATTTT
-	-	TRBV12-3/TRBV12-4	TRBJ2-7	CASSRAGTGREQYF	TGTGCCAGCAGCCGCGCGGGAACAGGGAGGGAGCAGTACTTC
-	-	TRBV6-4	TRBJ2-5	CASSEEASGQETQYF	TGTGCCAGCAGTGAAGAGGCTAGTGGTCAAGAGACCCAGTACTTC
-	many	TRBV6-1	TRBJ1-1	CASRHHSERNTEAFF	TGTGCCAGCAGACACCATTCGGAGCGGAACACTGAAGCTTTCTTT
-	-	TRBV12-3/TRBV12-4	TRBJ1-2	CASSINRRTVGYTF	TGTGCCAGCAGTATCAATAGGCGGACGGTAGGCTACACCTTC
TRBD1	-	TRBV30	TRBJ2-4	CAWSVPDRGVHIQYF	TGTGCCTGGAGTGTACCCGACAGGGGGGTACACATTCAGTACTTC
TRBD1	many	TRBV6-1	TRBJ1-1	CASSPLPGTGRTEAFF	TGTGCCAGCAGTCCCCTTCCCGGGACAGGGCGCACTGAAGCTTTCTTT
TRBD1	many	TRBV19	TRBJ1-2	CAGKDRVGGYTF	TGTGCCGGAAAGGACAGGGTGGGTGGCTACACCTTC
-	many	TRBV7-8	TRBJ1-6	CASSLKLPSPLHF	TGTGCCAGCAGCTTGAAATTACCTTCACCCCTCCACTTT
-	many	TRBV4-1	TRBJ1-5	CASSQGGGGNRNQPQHF	TGCGCCAGCAGCCAAGGGGGGGGAGGCAATCGCAATCAGCCCCAGCATTTT
-	many	TRBV28	TRBJ2-5	CASSLSRGGQETQYF	TGTGCCAGCAGTTTAAGCAGGGGGGGGCAAGAGACCCAGTACTTC
TRBD1	many	TRBV30	TRBJ2-5	CAWSVPRTGRRETQYF	TGTGCCTGGAGTGTACCGAGGACAGGGCGGCGAGAGACCCAGTACTTC
-	many	TRBV15	TRBJ2-5	CATSELLGTGNARETQYF	TGTGCCACCAGCGAGTTATTAGGAACAGGTAACGCCCGAGAGACCCAGTACTTC
-	many	TRBV30	TRBJ1-1	CAWTGWVTEAFF	TGTGCCTGGACAGGTTGGGTTACTGAAGCTTTCTTT
-	-	TRBV12-3/TRBV12-4	TRBJ1-1	CASSIQGRNEAFF	TGTGCCAGCAGCATACAGGGACGCAATGAAGCTTTCTTT
-	many	TRBV18	TRBJ2-4	CASSPEGRGGVIQYF	TGTGCCAGCTCACCTGAGGGCAGGGGAGGTGTCATTCAGTACTTC
TRBD2	-	TRBV18	TRBJ2-2	CASSRTGTSDTGELFF	TGTGCCAGCTCACGAACCGGGACTAGCGACACCGGGGAGCTGTTTTTT
-	many	TRBV10-3	TRBJ2-5	CAISDGQIQETQYF	TGTGCCATCAGTGACGGACAGATACAAGAGACCCAGTACTTC
-	many	TRBV4-1	TRBJ2-5	CASSQGPGTEETQYF	TGCGCCAGCAGCCAAGGTCCAGGGACGGAAGAGACCCAGTACTTC
-	many	TRBV28	TRBJ1-5	CAARKGRVLNHPQHF	TGTGCCGCGCGTAAGGGCAGGGTCCTCAACCACCCCCAGCATTTT
TRBD2	once	TRBV12-3/TRBV12-4	TRBJ2-2	CASSLDPLGASGSFGTGELFF	TGTGCCAGCAGTTTAGACCCTCTGGGGGCTAGCGGGAGTTTCGGGACCGGGGAGCTGTTTTTT
-	many	TRBV28	TRBJ1-3	CASQVSGNTIYF	TGTGCCAGCCAGGTCTCTGGAAACACCATATATTTT
-	many	TRBV19	TRBJ1-5	CASSMARDQPQHF	TGTGCCAGTAGTATGGCCCGAGATCAGCCCCAGCATTTT
-	-	TRBV7-9	TRBJ2-7	CAIDFRDGAYEQYF	TGTGCCATCGATTTCCGGGACGGAGCCTACGAGCAGTACTTC